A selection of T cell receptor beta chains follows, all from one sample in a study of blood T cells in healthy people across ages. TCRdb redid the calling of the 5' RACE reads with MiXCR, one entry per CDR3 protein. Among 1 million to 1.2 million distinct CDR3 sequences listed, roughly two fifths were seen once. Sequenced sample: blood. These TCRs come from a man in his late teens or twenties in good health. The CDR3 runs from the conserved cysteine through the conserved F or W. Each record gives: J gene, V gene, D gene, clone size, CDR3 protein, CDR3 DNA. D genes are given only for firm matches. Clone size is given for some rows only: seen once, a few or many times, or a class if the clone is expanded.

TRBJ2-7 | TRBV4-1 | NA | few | CASSQEMTYEQYF | TGCGCCAGCAGCCAAGAAATGACCTACGAGCAGTACTTC
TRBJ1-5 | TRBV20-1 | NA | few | CSAHPGDGDQPQHF | TGCAGTGCACATCCCGGGGATGGCGATCAGCCCCAGCATTTT
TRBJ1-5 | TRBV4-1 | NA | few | CASSLQQGKPQHF | TGCGCCAGCAGCCTCCAACAGGGTAAGCCCCAGCATTTT
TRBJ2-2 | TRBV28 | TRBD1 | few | CAIQQGALTGELFF | TGTGCCATCCAACAGGGGGCGCTTACCGGGGAGCTGTTTTTT
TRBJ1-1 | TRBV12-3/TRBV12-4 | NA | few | CASRKKGLWNTEAFF | TGTGCCAGCAGGAAGAAGGGGTTATGGAACACTGAAGCTTTCTTT
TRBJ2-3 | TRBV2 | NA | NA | CASSVSGTFRDTQYF | TGTGCCAGCAGTGTTTCCGGGACTTTCCGAGATACGCAGTATTTT
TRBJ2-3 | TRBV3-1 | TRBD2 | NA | CASSQELAGFTDTQYF | TGTGCCAGCAGCCAGGAACTAGCGGGGTTCACAGATACGCAGTATTTT
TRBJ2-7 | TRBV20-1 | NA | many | CSASGGYNEQYF | TGCAGTGCTAGCGGGGGCTACAATGAGCAGTACTTC
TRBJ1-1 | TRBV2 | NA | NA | CASNVVGGEAFF | TGTGCCAGCAATGTCGTGGGGGGTGAAGCTTTCTTT
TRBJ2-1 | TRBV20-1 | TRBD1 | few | CSARDRQGRGNEQFF | TGCAGTGCTAGAGATAGACAGGGAAGGGGCAATGAGCAGTTCTTC
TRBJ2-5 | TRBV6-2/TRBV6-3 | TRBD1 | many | CASSYQPGQEQETQYF | TGTGCCAGCAGTTACCAACCCGGACAGGAGCAAGAGACCCAGTACTTC
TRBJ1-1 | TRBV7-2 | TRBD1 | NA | CASREITGVTEAFF | TGTGCCAGCAGGGAAATTACAGGGGTAACTGAAGCTTTCTTT
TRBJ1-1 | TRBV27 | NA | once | CASSLQGWGGTEAFF | TGTGCCAGCAGTCTGCAAGGTTGGGGGGGGACCGAAGCTTTCTTT
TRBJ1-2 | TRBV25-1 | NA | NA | CASGRGNYGYTF | TGTGCCAGCGGCAGGGGTAACTATGGCTACACCTTC
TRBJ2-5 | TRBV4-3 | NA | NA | CASSQAPTSHEQYF | TGCGCCAGCAGCCAAGCACCGACTTCGCATGAGCAGTACTTC
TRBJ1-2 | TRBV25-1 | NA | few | CASSDMVTGGYTF | TGTGCCAGCAGTGATATGGTAACGGGAGGCTACACCTTC
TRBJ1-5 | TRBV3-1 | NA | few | CASSQDYNQPQHF | TGTGCCAGCAGCCAAGATTACAATCAGCCCCAGCATTTT
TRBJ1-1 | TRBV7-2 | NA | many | CASSLGGLGTEAFF | TGTGCCAGCAGCTTAGGAGGGCTGGGCACTGAAGCTTTCTTT
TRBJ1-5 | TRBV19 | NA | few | CASSSPDRSNQPQHF | TGTGCCAGTAGTTCCCCTGACAGGAGCAATCAGCCCCAGCATTTT
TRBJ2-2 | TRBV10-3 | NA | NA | CAISEAKSTGELFF | TGTGCCATCAGTGAGGCAAAGAGCACCGGGGAGCTGTTTTTT
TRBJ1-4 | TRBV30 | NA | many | CAWSVTTGEKLFF | TGTGCCTGGAGTGTAACAACAGGAGAAAAACTGTTTTTT
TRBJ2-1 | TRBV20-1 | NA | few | CSAREFLGDFEQFF | TGCAGTGCTAGAGAATTCCTCGGGGACTTTGAGCAGTTCTTC
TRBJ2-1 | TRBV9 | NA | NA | CASSVASGPYEQFF | TGTGCCAGCAGCGTAGCCTCAGGGCCGTATGAGCAGTTCTTC
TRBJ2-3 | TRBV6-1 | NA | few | CASSGLERPDTQYF | TGTGCCAGCAGTGGATTGGAACGGCCAGATACGCAGTATTTT